This TCR beta chain is from a study of shared clonotypes between healthy human individuals. Sequencing was performed with immunoSEQ multiplex PCR; in TCRdb, only in-frame clones are kept and a portion is missing. The table includes 2.3 million or so clones, approximately 95% detected once. Comments on this clone: Its antigen remains unidentified.

Study results and caveats: Compared with memory subsets, naive subsets generally had larger estimated richness.

This CDR3 spans 15 amino acids. Germline CDR1 SGHTA, CDR2 FQGNSA. V was clipped by 0 bases and J by 5 bases, with 13 bases between them. Sequenced material: naive CD4+ T cells from PBMCs. Subset specified: CD45RA+ positively selected. The sequence was collected from a man younger than 35 in good health. Some clones in this sample may be carry-over from other donors' samples. The chain joins TRBV7-2 to TRBJ2-5; D possibly uses TRBD1 or TRBD2 (5 bases each). CDR3 sequence (DNA): TGTGCCAGCAGCTTAGCGCTCCGACAGCGGGAGACCCAGTACTTC. Residues: CASSLALRQRETQYF.